This TCR beta chain was obtained from a study of shared clonotypes between healthy human individuals. The CDR3 has 15 amino acids. The V gene's germline CDR1 is MDHEN and CDR2 SYDVKM. V lost 5 bases and J lost 2; bases outside the gene matches: 9. The study's findings and limits: Rarefaction gave evidence that sorted-subset sequencing remained incomplete despite large depth.

Profiling relied on immunoSEQ multiplex PCR, and the TCRdb table lists in-frame clones only, not all of them. The profile shows around 1.6 million clones, 98% of them singletons. Donors were Caucasian adults residing in Nashville, Tennessee, USA. As regards this clone: Antigen: not known.

The sequenced sample consisted of naive CD4+ T cells sorted from blood. Subset of the sample: CD45RA+ positively selected. The V and J genes are TRBV28 and TRBJ2-7; 7 positions match TRBD2. The clonotype comes from a man aged 30-40 years in good health. The CDR3 DNA reads TGTGCCAGCAGTCTGCCTCCGGGAGGAGCCTACGAGCAGTACTTC. This encodes CASSLPPGGAYEQYF. The variable domain in full, with the rest retrieved from reference TRBV28 and TRBJ2-7, is DVKVTQSSRYLVKRTGEKVFLECVQDMDHENMFWYRQDPGLGLRLIYFSYDVKMKEKGDIPEGYSVSREKKERFSLILESASTNQTSMYLCASSLPPGGAYEQYFGPGTRLTVT.